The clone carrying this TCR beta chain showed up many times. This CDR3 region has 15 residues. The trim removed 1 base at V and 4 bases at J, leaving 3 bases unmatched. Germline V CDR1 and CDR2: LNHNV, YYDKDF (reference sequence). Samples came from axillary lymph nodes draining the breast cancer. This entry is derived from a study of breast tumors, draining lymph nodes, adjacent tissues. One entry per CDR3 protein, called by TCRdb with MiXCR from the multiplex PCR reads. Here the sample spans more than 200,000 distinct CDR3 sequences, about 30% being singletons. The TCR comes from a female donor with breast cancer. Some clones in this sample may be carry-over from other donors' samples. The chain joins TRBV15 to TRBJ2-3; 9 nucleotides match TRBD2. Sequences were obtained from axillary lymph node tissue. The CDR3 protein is CATSRVAGASDTQYF. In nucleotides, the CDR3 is TGTGCCACCAGCAGAGTAGCGGGAGCGTCAGATACGCAGTATTTT.